These T cell receptor beta chains were read from a single sample in a study of cytomegalovirus exposure and HLA in healthy donors. The table came from immunoSEQ multiplex PCR; TCRdb's copy has only in-frame clones and leaves some out. The sample has some 190,000 clones, about 90% seen once. Material: PBMCs. Receptors originate from a boy aged 2 to 10 in good health and CMV-seronegative. Each CDR3 is given with its conserved first and last residue. The order of the fields is CDR3 length, J gene, D gene, V gene, CDR3 protein. D genes are given only for firm matches.

>15|TRBJ2-7|TRBD2|TRBV5-1
CASSPGGAEVYEQYF
>17|TRBJ2-6|.|TRBV11-3
CASSLGEGVSGANVLTF
>15|TRBJ2-6|.|TRBV15
CATSRQGGGANVLTF
>15|TRBJ2-1|.|TRBV11-2
CASSPGLSSYNEQFF
>16|.|.|TRBV6-1
CASSGPPGHLSYEQYF
>15|TRBJ1-4|.|TRBV2
CASSGPRGRDEKLFF
>13|TRBJ2-3|TRBD1|TRBV30
CAWSTGAQGTQYF
>15|TRBJ2-1|TRBD2|TRBV7-9
CASSLKGLATNEQFF
>15|TRBJ1-4|TRBD1|TRBV27
CASSGTAVTNEKLFF
>12|TRBJ2-5|.|TRBV10-3
CAIRGLQETQYF
>15|TRBJ1-6|.|TRBV7-2
CASSFGGKNNSPLHF
>16|TRBJ2-3|.|TRBV21-1
CASSKERGGAGDTQYF
>15|TRBJ1-2|TRBD1|TRBV4-1
CASSALGDRAYGYTF
>12|TRBJ1-1|.|TRBV29-1
CSVGAPNTEAFF
>16|TRBJ2-7|TRBD2|TRBV7-9
CSSSFPLAGVAYEQYF
>14|TRBJ2-7|.|TRBV27
CASSSSGQGYEQYF
>16|TRBJ2-1|.|TRBV15
CATSRDMAAGVHEQFF
>11|TRBJ2-5|.|TRBV28
CASRNIGGQYF
>10|TRBJ1-1|.|TRBV20-1
CSAFRAEAFF
>16|TRBJ2-7|TRBD1|TRBV23-1
CASSPSYRDRTYEQYF
>15|TRBJ1-4|TRBD1|TRBV6-5
CASSYQGTGSEKLFF
>18|TRBJ1-2|.|TRBV11-2
CASSLWGPVEGNSYGYTF
>16|TRBJ1-2|.|TRBV6-4
CASRDFRVRINYGYTF
>16|TRBJ2-5|TRBD2|TRBV7-6
CASSLETGTTLETQYF
>19|TRBJ2-1|TRBD2|TRBV6-4
CASSDSRLAGGPPYNEQFF